The present T cell receptor (beta chain) was sequenced within a study of PD-L1 blockade in urothelial cancer. Study-level background: Males with bladder-origin urothelial cancer constituted about 85% of the roughly 30 patients. Previous chemotherapy exposure amounted to 0 to 3 regimens for patients. Typically, measured as a median, blood samples had more than 110,000 T cells.

Study-level points and caveats: Durable benefit was linked to greater 3-week expansion of tumor-associated blood clones.

Trimming took 5 bases from V and 4 from J; bases not matched to a gene: 5. Germline CDR1 and CDR2: KGHSH and LQKENI. The CDR3 consists of 13 residues. This sample's time point: pretreatment peripheral blood. Assay: immunoSEQ multiplex PCR; the TCRdb copy retains only in-frame clones and omits some. Among tens of thousands of clones listed, around 85% were seen once. This clone was observed once. The antigen remains unidentified. Here the sequenced sample was PBMCs, taken around atezolizumab (anti-PD-L1) treatment. This sequence joins TRBV18 and TRBJ2-7; 7 nucleotides align to TRBD2. The sequence came from a man aged 55-75 years with urothelial cancer. CDR3 nucleotide sequence: TGTGCCAGCTCATACCAGCGGGGTTACGAGCAGTACTTC. Translating it yields CASSYQRGYEQYF.